These 22 T cell receptor beta chains originate from one sample sequenced in a study of control samples from healthy donors and cancer patients. The data were produced by immunoSEQ multiplex PCR, yet TCRdb's version contains in-frame clones alone and is incomplete. The sample consists of 20,000 to 25,000 clones, less than 90% of them appearing once. The sequenced material came from PBMCs. The receptor source for this set is a man between 60 and 75 years old with colorectal cancer.

The chain is built from TRBV6-4 and TRBJ2-3, with D maybe TRBD2 (5 bases). V gave up 6 bases and J gave up 2 bases, with 12 bases separating them. The CDR3 loop spans 14 amino acids. CDR1 and CDR2 from the germline V gene are MRHNA and SNTAGT. CDR3 in amino acids: CASRADYTTDTQYF. DNA for the CDR3: TGTGCCAGCAGGGCCGACTATACCACAGATACGCAGTATTTT.

This rearrangement joins TRBV2 to TRBJ2-5, with TRBD2 identical over 10 bases. Germline-derived CDR1 and CDR2 are SNHLY and FYNNEI. V dropped 7 bases and J dropped 5; count of bases not matched to a gene: 10. This CDR3 has 15 amino acids. CDR3: CASNLLAGVVETQYF. The CDR3 bases are TGTGCCAGCAACCTCCTAGCGGGGGTAGTGGAGACCCAGTACTTC.

The chain links TRBV11-2 to TRBJ2-4, with 7 bases that match TRBD2. The CDR3 runs 13 residues. From germline, CDR1 is SGHAT and CDR2 FQNNGV. V trimming: 5 bases; J trimming: 7 bases; junction bases outside the gene matches: 5. CDR3 bases: TGTGCCAGCAGCGCAGCGGGGATGAACATTCAGTACTTC. Translating gives CASSAAGMNIQYF.

The chain is built from TRBV5-4 and TRBJ2-3; weak D call: TRBD1 (6 bases). Germline V gene data show CDR1 as SGHNT and CDR2 as YYREEE (reference sequence). The CDR3 runs 12 residues. V dropped 2 bases and J dropped 9 bases, with 10 bases sitting between them. Here the CDR3 reads CASSLGQLTQYF. The CDR3 nucleotides read TGTGCCAGCAGCTTAGGACAGCTGACGCAGTATTTT. Filled out from reference TRBV5-4 and TRBJ2-3, the complete variable domain reads ETGVTQSPTHLIKTRGQQVTLRCSSQSGHNTVSWYQQALGQGPQFIFQYYREEENGRGNFPPRFSGLQFPNYSSELNVNALELDDSALYLCASSLGQLTQYFGPGTRLTVL.

The count of this clone is one. The J gene is TRBJ1-4, the V gene TRBV18; no firm D call. CDR3 length: 15 amino acids. The germline CDR1 and CDR2 sequences are KGHSH and LQKENI. Deletions cut 2 bases from V and 2 bases from J, with 9 bases between. The CDR3 DNA follows: TGTGCCAGCTCACCAGGCCCAGGCACTAATGAAAAACTGTTTTTT. This translates into CASSPGPGTNEKLFF.

The table lists this clone with a few counts. The rearrangement uses TRBV4-1 and TRBJ1-2; no firm D call. V shed 1 base and J shed 2 bases, with 11 bases lying between them. CDR3 length equals 15 residues. From germline, CDR1 is MGHRA and CDR2 YSYEKL. This chain's CDR3 is CASSQGVDGNYGYTF. The CDR3 DNA is TGCGCCAGCAGCCAAGGTGTGGACGGAAACTATGGCTACACCTTC.

This clone came up a few times. V is TRBV7-2 and J is TRBJ2-3; possible D gene TRBD2, 6 bases. Germline V lookup: CDR1 SGHTA, CDR2 FQGNSA. This CDR3 is 15 amino acids long. V was cut by 5 bases and J by 2 bases, with 14 bases left in between. DNA for the CDR3: TGTGCCAGCAGCCCTCGGGGGTCTGACACAGATACGCAGTATTTT. Translating gives CASSPRGSDTDTQYF.

This clone was counted a single time. CDR3: CASSQGGSIDTQYF. The CDR3 DNA is TGTGCCAGCAGCCAAGGGGGCTCTATAGATACGCAGTATTTT. The genes are TRBV3-1 (or the pseudogene TRBV3-2) and TRBJ2-3, with D perhaps TRBD1 (5 bases). Germline V CDR1 and CDR2: LGHDT, YNNKEL (reference sequence). The ends were cut back, 1 base at V and 5 bases at J, with 10 bases in the middle. The CDR3 is made up of 14 amino acids.

This sequence joins TRBV19 and TRBJ2-7; TRBD1 matches at 8 bases. V trimming: 5 bases; J trimming: 3 bases; junction bases outside the gene matches: 9. This CDR3 comprises 15 residues. Germline CDR1 is LNHDA and CDR2 is SQIVND (reference sequence). This CDR3 reads CASSLGQGLFYEQYF. Here the CDR3 DNA reads TGTGCCAGTAGTTTAGGACAGGGCTTATTCTACGAGCAGTACTTC.

V gene TRBV6-5 combines with J gene TRBJ1-2; maybe TRBD1 (5 bases). Looked up from germline, CDR1 is MNHEY and CDR2 is SVGAGI. Trimming took 8 bases from V and 6 from J, leaving 22 bases between them. The CDR3 consists of 15 residues. This chain's CDR3 is CASLSSYPGVDGYTF. CDR3 DNA: TGTGCCAGCCTGTCATCTTATCCGGGGGTAGATGGCTACACCTTC.

This rearrangement joins TRBV30 to TRBJ1-4; 7 bases fit TRBD1. Germline V CDR1 and CDR2: GTSNPN, SVGIG (reference sequence). V gave up 6 bases and J gave up 8 bases; unmatched junction bases: 9. The CDR3 has 13 amino acids. CDR3 coding DNA: TGTGCCTGTGGGGCAGGGGGTCGGGAAAAACTGTTTTTT. Protein: CACGAGGREKLFF.

V is TRBV19 and J is TRBJ1-2, with D unclear. V dropped 1 base and J dropped 8 bases, with 17 bases sitting between them. CDR1 is LNHDA and CDR2 is SQIVND in the germline V gene (reference sequence). This CDR3 has 15 residues. CDR3 in DNA: TGTGCCAGTAGTATAGGATTGACACCGGTGCAGGGCTACACCTTC. Protein product: CASSIGLTPVQGYTF. The full variable domain, rest sourced from reference TRBV19 and TRBJ1-2, is DGGITQSPKYLFRKEGQNVTLSCEQNLNHDAMYWYRQDPGQGLRLIYYSQIVNDFQKGDIAEGYSVSREKKESFPLTVTSAQKNPTAFYLCASSIGLTPVQGYTFGSGTRLTVV.

This chain joins TRBV4-1 and TRBJ1-2; no clear D. The CDR3 has 15 residues. Germline CDR1 and CDR2: MGHRA and YSYEKL. V dropped 4 bases and J dropped 4 bases, with 16 bases sitting between them. As DNA, the CDR3 is TGCGCCAGCAGCCCTGGACTGTTAAAGGCCTATGGCTACACCTTC. Translated, it gives CASSPGLLKAYGYTF.

CDR3 protein: CASSLQPQGWKAGELFF. CDR3 coding DNA: TGCGCCAGCAGCTTACAACCACAGGGGTGGAAGGCCGGGGAGCTGTTTTTT. The chain recombines TRBV5-1 with TRBJ2-2; 7 bases agree with TRBD1. The CDR3 sequence is 17 residues long. The germline V gene encodes CDR1 SGHRS and CDR2 YFSETQ. J lost 6 bases, V lost 2 bases, and 13 bases had no gene match. Together with reference TRBV5-1 and TRBJ2-2, the CDR3 gives the full variable domain: KAGVTQTPRYLIKTRGQQVTLSCSPISGHRSVSWYQQTPGQGLQFLFEYFSETQRNKGNFPGRFSGRQFSNSRSEMNVSTLELGDSALYLCASSLQPQGWKAGELFFGEGSRLTVL.

V usage is TRBV6-5 and J usage is TRBJ1-1; TRBD1 matches 7 bases. V lost 4 bases and J lost 6; bases outside the gene matches: 14. Germline V CDR1 and CDR2: MNHEY, SVGAGI. This CDR3 is built from 16 residues. DNA for the CDR3: TGTGCCAGCAGTTCCTTACACCCAGACAGGGCTGCTGAAGCTTTCTTT. Protein: CASSSLHPDRAAEAFF.

This clone has just one count. This chain links TRBV11-2 with TRBJ2-5; 9 positions match TRBD1. There are 17 residues in the CDR3. Germline-derived CDR1 and CDR2 are SGHAT and FQNNGV. V was clipped by 1 base and J by 3 bases; unmatched bases: 9. CDR3 in amino acids: CASSLGDRVRFEETQYF. CDR3 DNA sequence: TGTGCCAGCAGCTTAGGGGACAGGGTCAGATTTGAAGAGACCCAGTACTTC. The full variable domain, in which reference TRBV11-2 and TRBJ2-5 provide the parts outside the CDR3, is EAGVAQSPRYKIIEKRQSVAFWCNPISGHATLYWYQQILGQGPKLLIQFQNNGVVDDSQLPKDRFSAERLKGVDSTLKIQPAKLEDSAVYLCASSLGDRVRFEETQYFGPGTRLLVL.

This chain links TRBV11-2 with TRBJ1-2; a weak D match, TRBD1 (6 bases). Per the germline V gene, CDR1 is SGHAT and CDR2 is FQNNGV. Trimming stripped 2 bases from V and 0 bases from J, with 10 bases between. The CDR3 length is 15 residues. The DNA of the CDR3 is TGTGCCAGCAGCTTAAGACAGGACCCTAACTATGGCTACACCTTC. Its protein product is CASSLRQDPNYGYTF.

V and J are TRBV19 and TRBJ1-3, with D possibly TRBD1 on 5 matching bases. Germline V gene sequence: CDR1 LNHDA, CDR2 SQIVND (reference sequence). This CDR3 has 16 amino acids. The V and J ends lost 6 bases and 0 bases respectively, with 15 bases between them. The CDR3 is CASRTDSPSSGNTIYF. For the CDR3, the DNA is TGTGCCAGTAGAACCGACAGTCCGAGCTCTGGAAACACCATATATTTT.

V usage is TRBV5-1 and J usage is TRBJ1-3; TRBD1 might be the D (6 bases). Trimming pared 0 bases from V and 0 bases from J, leaving 10 bases between. Germline lookup yields CDR1 SGHRS and CDR2 YFSETQ. This CDR3 has 16 amino acids. In DNA, the CDR3 is TGCGCCAGCAGCTTGGGGGACAAATTCTCTGGAAACACCATATATTTT. Its translation is CASSLGDKFSGNTIYF. Based on the CDR3 plus reference TRBV5-1 and TRBJ1-3, the full variable domain is KAGVTQTPRYLIKTRGQQVTLSCSPISGHRSVSWYQQTPGQGLQFLFEYFSETQRNKGNFPGRFSGRQFSNSRSEMNVSTLELGDSALYLCASSLGDKFSGNTIYFGEGSWLTVV.

The V gene is TRBV11-3, the J gene TRBJ2-3; TRBD1 might be the D (6 bases). This CDR3 spans 15 amino acids. V gave up 5 bases and J gave up 2 bases, with 14 bases separating them. In germline, CDR1 is SGHNT, CDR2 YENEEA. The CDR3 DNA reads as TGTGCCAGCAGCAACCGGGACACTTCCACAGATACGCAGTATTTT. Amino acid sequence: CASSNRDTSTDTQYF.

The V and J genes are TRBV10-2 and TRBJ2-2, with D hard to call. Trimming removed 4 bases from V and 4 bases from J, with 7 bases in between. Germline CDR1 WSHSY, CDR2 SAAADI. The CDR3 spans 13 residues. CDR3 DNA: TGCGCCAGCAGTGGTCCCGCCACCGGGGAGCTGTTTTTT. Protein sequence: CASSGPATGELFF.

In this sample, this clone turned up a few times. V gene TRBV7-2 combines with J gene TRBJ2-7, with 9 nucleotides matching TRBD2. Germline values: CDR1 SGHTA, CDR2 FQGNSA. The CDR3 runs 14 residues. J was trimmed by 7 bases and V by 6 bases; bases with no gene match: 10. CDR3 bases: TGTGCCAGCAGGCCTTCTAGCGGGGTGGGGGAGCAGTACTTC. This encodes CASRPSSGVGEQYF.